This T cell receptor (beta chain) derives from a study of T-cell reconstitution after alpha-beta-depleted transplantation in children. Study results and limitations: About two months after transplant, alpha-beta T cells reportedly came from several hundred expanded graft clones. Surviving recipient T cells and thymic progenitors produced the high day-60 TCRbeta diversity seen in some patients.

The CDR3 is made up of 12 amino acids. Germline assignment: CDR1 MNHEY and CDR2 SMNVEV (reference sequence). V lost 3 bases, J lost 6 bases, and 9 bases lay in between. About this clonotype: The antigen remains undetermined.

A library of TCRbeta sequences, prepared with unique molecular identifiers, was generated. From the PCR reads, TCRdb called clonotypes with MiXCR, one entry per CDR3 protein. The sample shows some 300,000 distinct CDR3 sequences, roughly 9.1% of them seen only once. V usage is TRBV27 and J usage is TRBJ2-7; D is unresolved. The specimen comprised PBMCs, sampled before TCRalphabeta/CD19-depleted stem cell transplant. The sequence was obtained from a boy under three years old with acute myeloid leukemia, due to receive a stem cell transplant. In nucleotides, the CDR3 is TGTGCCAGCAGTTTTAGGTTAGGCGAGCAGTACTTC. It encodes CASSFRLGEQYF.